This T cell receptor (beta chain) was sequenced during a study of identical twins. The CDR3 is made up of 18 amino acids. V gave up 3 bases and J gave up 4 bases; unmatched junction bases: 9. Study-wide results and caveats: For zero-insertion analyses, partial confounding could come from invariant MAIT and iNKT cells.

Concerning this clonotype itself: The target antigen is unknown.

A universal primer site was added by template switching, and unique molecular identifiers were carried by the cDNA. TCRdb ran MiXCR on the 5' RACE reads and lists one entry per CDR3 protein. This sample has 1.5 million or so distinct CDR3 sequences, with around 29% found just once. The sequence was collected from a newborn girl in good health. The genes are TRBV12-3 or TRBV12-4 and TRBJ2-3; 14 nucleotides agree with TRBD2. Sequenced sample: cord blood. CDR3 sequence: CASSLPRLAGGLADTQYF. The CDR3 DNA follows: TGTGCCAGCAGTTTGCCCAGACTAGCGGGGGGGCTGGCAGATACGCAGTATTTT.